These 16 T cell receptor beta chains came from one sample sequenced in a study of cytomegalovirus exposure and HLA in healthy donors. A multiplex PCR was run with 60 Vbeta primers and 13 Jbeta primers. TCRdb's copy holds only in-frame clones and misses some; the assay was immunoSEQ multiplex PCR. The sample contains 150,000 or so clones, 65% to 85% of which appear only once. Sequences were obtained from PBMCs. The receptor set was obtained from a male donor in good health and CMV-seropositive.

The chain couples TRBV30 to TRBJ1-4, with 7 positions matching TRBD1. Trimming at V came to 4 bases and at J to 12 bases, leaving 11 bases not matched to a gene. The CDR3 length is 13 residues. Per germline, CDR1 GTSNPN and CDR2 SVGIG (reference sequence). The CDR3 spells CAWNSGATGELFF. The DNA for the CDR3 is TGTGCCTGGAACTCGGGTGCTACAGGGGAACTGTTTTTT.

This chain joins TRBV10-3 and TRBJ2-7, with TRBD2 as a possible D gene (6 bases). Germline CDR1 reads ENHRY; CDR2 reads SYGVKD. This CDR3 spans 14 amino acids. Trimming took 3 bases from V and 2 from J, leaving 11 bases between them. CDR3 protein: CAISDSRGTYEQYF. In DNA, the CDR3 is TGTGCCATCAGTGATTCCCGGGGGACCTACGAGCAGTACTTC.

This clone occurred a few times. The chain recombines TRBV5-1 with TRBJ1-2, with a weak D call TRBD1 (6 bases). Germline-derived CDR1 and CDR2 are SGHRS and YFSETQ. V was pared by 5 bases and J by 2 bases, with 10 bases between. The CDR3 loop spans 13 amino acids. CDR3 DNA sequence: TGCGCCAGCAGTGATACAGGGAACTATGGCTACACCTTC. Its protein is CASSDTGNYGYTF.

The chain combines TRBV19 with TRBJ2-3; 11 bases line up with TRBD2. This CDR3 region has 17 residues. V dropped 4 bases and J dropped 2; count of bases not matched to a gene: 8. Germline V gene lookup returns CDR1 LNHDA and CDR2 SQIVND (reference sequence). The CDR3 loop reads CASSSYSGRAITDTQYF. CDR3 sequence (DNA): TGTGCCAGTAGTAGTTATAGCGGGAGGGCCATCACAGATACGCAGTATTTT.

The J gene is TRBJ2-7, the V gene TRBV19, with D perhaps matching TRBD1 (5 bases). V was cut by 2 bases and J by 3 bases, with 11 bases left in between. Germline CDR1 is LNHDA and CDR2 is SQIVND (reference sequence). The CDR3 runs to 14 residues. The CDR3 DNA reads TGTGCCAGTAGTATAAGGACACGAAACTACGAGCAGTACTTC. Amino acids: CASSIRTRNYEQYF.

The V and J genes are TRBV11-3 and TRBJ1-1; unclear D gene. This CDR3 is built from 13 residues. The germline gives CDR1 SGHNT, CDR2 YENEEA. V lost 1 base and J lost 3, with 6 bases in between. The CDR3 region is CASSLVPDTEAFF. For the CDR3, the DNA is TGTGCCAGCAGCTTAGTCCCGGACACTGAAGCTTTCTTT.

The rearrangement joins TRBV7-9 to TRBJ2-6, with D perhaps TRBD1 (6 bases). This CDR3 region has 16 residues. The V and J ends lost 5 bases and 1 base respectively, with 12 bases between them. Germline-derived CDR1 and CDR2 are SEHNR and FQNEAQ (reference sequence). The CDR3 here is CASSPIRGSGANVLTF. CDR3 coding DNA: TGTGCCAGCAGCCCAATCAGGGGTTCTGGGGCCAACGTCCTGACTTTC.

The V gene is TRBV6-6, the J gene TRBJ1-1; TRBD1 agrees at 7 bases. The CDR3 is 13 amino acids. Germline V CDR1 and CDR2: MNHNY, SVGAGI (reference sequence). The ends lost 6 bases at V and 5 bases at J; junction bases unmatched: 6. CDR3 sequence: CASRLQGRTEAFF. The DNA for the CDR3 is TGTGCCAGCAGGTTACAGGGGAGGACTGAAGCTTTCTTT.

CDR3 sequence (DNA): TGTGCCTGGATTAAGGGGTACCTGTATGGCTACACCTTC. Translated, it gives CAWIKGYLYGYTF. V and J are TRBV30 and TRBJ1-2; weak D call: TRBD1 (5 bases). V lost 4 bases to trimming and J lost 5 bases, with 14 bases between them. The germline gives CDR1 GTSNPN, CDR2 SVGIG (reference sequence). This CDR3 has 13 residues.

This clone showed up just a few times. This chain uses TRBV6-5 with TRBJ2-3; D might be TRBD2 (6 bases). CDR3 length equals 15 residues. Germline V gives CDR1 MNHEY, CDR2 SVGAGI. Trimming removed 8 bases at V and 0 bases at J, with 15 bases between. Here the CDR3 DNA reads TGTGCCAGCGGGGGGAAGACAGATAGCACAGATACGCAGTATTTT. Protein product: CASGGKTDSTDTQYF.

The chain joins TRBV27 to TRBJ2-7; 9 bases match TRBD1. J gave up 3 bases and V 8 bases, and 11 bases lay outside the gene matches. CDR1 is MNHEY, CDR2 SMNVEV, per germline (reference sequence). The CDR3 runs to 15 residues. The CDR3 loop reads CASGSIGTGLYEQYF. The CDR3 coding sequence is TGTGCCAGCGGCTCCATCGGGACAGGGCTCTACGAGCAGTACTTC.

V gene TRBV13 combines with J gene TRBJ2-7, with 11 bases fitting TRBD2. The CDR3 is 17 residues long. With 2 bases clipped from V and 1 base from J, the junction kept 7 bases outside the gene matches. Germline CDR1 PRHDT, CDR2 FYEKMQ (reference sequence). The CDR3 DNA is TGTGCCAGCAGCTTACCCGGGACTAGCGGTTTTTCCTACGAGCAGTACTTC. Residues: CASSLPGTSGFSYEQYF.

J is TRBJ2-7 and V is TRBV7-9; the match to TRBD1 covers 7 bases. The CDR3 sequence is 15 residues long. V lost 4 bases to trimming and J lost 1 base; unmatched junction nucleotides: 7. The germline V gene encodes CDR1 SEHNR and CDR2 FQNEAQ (reference sequence). CDR3 coding DNA: TGTGCCAGCAGCTCACCCGGGACAGTGTCCTACGAGCAGTACTTC. Translated, it gives CASSSPGTVSYEQYF. The whole variable domain, filled in from reference TRBV7-9 and TRBJ2-7, reads DTGVSQNPRHKITKRGQNVTFRCDPISEHNRLYWYRQTLGQGPEFLTYFQNEAQLEKSRLLSDRFSAERPKGSFSTLEIQRTEQGDSAMYLCASSSPGTVSYEQYFGPGTRLTVT.

In this sample, this clone turned up a few times. The gene calls are TRBV30 and TRBJ1-6; 7 bases are shared with TRBD1. The V and J ends lost 4 bases and 0 bases, in that order; junction bases with no gene match: 0. The CDR3 contains 14 residues. Germline V gives CDR1 GTSNPN, CDR2 SVGIG (reference sequence). Here the CDR3 reads CAWTGGSYNSPLHF. In DNA, the CDR3 is TGTGCCTGGACAGGGGGCTCCTATAATTCACCCCTCCACTTT.

Points on this clone: At one boundary the junction diverges from the germline segment, which might be a read error. The V and J genes are TRBV5-8 and TRBJ2-1; 13 bases fit TRBD2. CDR3 size: 15 residues. Germline CDR1 is SGHTS and CDR2 is YDEGEE. In DNA form, the CDR3 reads TGTGCCGGCAGCCAACGGACTAGCGGGAGACGTGAGCAGTTCTTC. Translation: CAGSQRTSGRREQFF.

This rearrangement joins TRBV20-1 to TRBJ2-1, with 7 bases fitting TRBD1. CDR3 size: 11 residues. Trimming at V came to 2 bases and at J to 13 bases, leaving 5 bases not matched to a gene. The germline gives CDR1 DFQATT, CDR2 SNEGSKA (reference sequence). The CDR3 coding sequence is TGCAGTGCTAGACCCGACAGGGTCCAGTTCTTC. This encodes CSARPDRVQFF.